This is a list of T cell receptor beta chains from one sample in a study of cytomegalovirus exposure and HLA in healthy donors. The repertoire was sequenced with immunoSEQ multiplex PCR; TCRdb's copy has only in-frame clones and lacks some. The table lists around 150,000 clones, roughly 76% of them singletons. Material for sequencing was PBMCs. The receptors shown here come from a woman in her fifties or sixties in good health and CMV-seronegative. The CDR3 runs from the conserved cysteine through the conserved F or W. The D gene is left open where the match is weak. Some rows have no size entry. The others give once, few or many, or a class for an expanded clone.

CDR3aa: CASSLGPPRQGTAYNEQFF
CDR3nt: TGTGCCAGCAGCTTAGGCCCCCCCCGACAGGGGACAGCCTACAATGAGCAGTTCTTC
abundance: NA
j_gene: TRBJ2-1
d_gene: TRBD1
v_gene: TRBV11-2

CDR3aa: CASSQDAGGSYGYTF
CDR3nt: TGCGCCAGCAGCCAAGATGCAGGGGGCAGTTATGGCTACACCTTC
abundance: NA
j_gene: TRBJ1-2
d_gene: TRBD1
v_gene: TRBV4-3

CDR3aa: CASSSGLAGANTGELFF
CDR3nt: TGCGCCAGCAGCTCAGGACTAGCGGGGGCGAACACCGGGGAGCTGTTTTTT
abundance: NA
j_gene: TRBJ2-2
d_gene: TRBD2
v_gene: TRBV5-1

CDR3aa: CASSAPGLMVEQFF
CDR3nt: TGTGCCAGCAGTGCACCGGGACTTATGGTTGAGCAGTTCTTC
abundance: once
j_gene: TRBJ2-1
d_gene: NA
v_gene: TRBV6-1

CDR3aa: CASSVGSGSSTDTQYF
CDR3nt: TGTGCCAGCAGCGTAGGGTCCGGGAGCAGCACAGATACGCAGTATTTT
abundance: NA
j_gene: TRBJ2-3
d_gene: NA
v_gene: TRBV9

CDR3aa: CASSDGHSLGSPLHF
CDR3nt: TGTGCCAGCAGTGACGGTCACTCTTTGGGCTCACCCCTCCACTTT
abundance: NA
j_gene: TRBJ1-6
d_gene: NA
v_gene: TRBV6-4

CDR3aa: CASSVTSSTDTQYF
CDR3nt: TGTGCCAGCAGCGTAACTAGCAGCACAGATACGCAGTATTTT
abundance: NA
j_gene: TRBJ2-3
d_gene: NA
v_gene: TRBV9

CDR3aa: CATLRLATSTDTQYF
CDR3nt: TGTGCCACGCTTAGACTAGCGACCAGCACAGATACGCAGTATTTT
abundance: few
j_gene: TRBJ2-3
d_gene: TRBD2
v_gene: TRBV6-6

CDR3aa: CASSVAGASYEQYF
CDR3nt: TGTGCCAGCAGCGTAGCAGGGGCGTCCTACGAGCAGTACTTC
abundance: NA
j_gene: TRBJ2-7
d_gene: NA
v_gene: TRBV9

CDR3aa: CASSLWGTGAQYF
CDR3nt: TGTGCCAGCAGTTTATGGGGCACAGGGGCGCAGTATTTT
abundance: NA
j_gene: TRBJ2-3
d_gene: TRBD1
v_gene: TRBV27

CDR3aa: CASSQDRGRAPYEQYF
CDR3nt: TGTGCCAGCAGTCAGGACAGGGGGCGGGCCCCCTACGAGCAGTACTTC
abundance: NA
j_gene: TRBJ2-7
d_gene: TRBD1
v_gene: TRBV27